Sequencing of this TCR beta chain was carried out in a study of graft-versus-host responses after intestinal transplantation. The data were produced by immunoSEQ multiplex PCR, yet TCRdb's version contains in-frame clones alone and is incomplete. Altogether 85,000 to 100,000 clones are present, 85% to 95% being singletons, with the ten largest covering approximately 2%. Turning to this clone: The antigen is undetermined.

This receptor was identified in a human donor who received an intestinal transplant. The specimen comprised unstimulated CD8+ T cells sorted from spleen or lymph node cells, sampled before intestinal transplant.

CDR3 bases: TGTGCCAGCAGGGAGACTAGCGGGGGATTATACGAGCAGTACTTC. This encodes CASRETSGGLYEQYF. The V call is TRBV27, the J call TRBJ2-7; 12 nucleotides align to TRBD2. The CDR3 runs to 15 residues. With V trimmed by 6 bases and J by 4 bases, 7 bases remained unmatched. Per germline, CDR1 MNHEY and CDR2 SMNVEV (reference sequence).